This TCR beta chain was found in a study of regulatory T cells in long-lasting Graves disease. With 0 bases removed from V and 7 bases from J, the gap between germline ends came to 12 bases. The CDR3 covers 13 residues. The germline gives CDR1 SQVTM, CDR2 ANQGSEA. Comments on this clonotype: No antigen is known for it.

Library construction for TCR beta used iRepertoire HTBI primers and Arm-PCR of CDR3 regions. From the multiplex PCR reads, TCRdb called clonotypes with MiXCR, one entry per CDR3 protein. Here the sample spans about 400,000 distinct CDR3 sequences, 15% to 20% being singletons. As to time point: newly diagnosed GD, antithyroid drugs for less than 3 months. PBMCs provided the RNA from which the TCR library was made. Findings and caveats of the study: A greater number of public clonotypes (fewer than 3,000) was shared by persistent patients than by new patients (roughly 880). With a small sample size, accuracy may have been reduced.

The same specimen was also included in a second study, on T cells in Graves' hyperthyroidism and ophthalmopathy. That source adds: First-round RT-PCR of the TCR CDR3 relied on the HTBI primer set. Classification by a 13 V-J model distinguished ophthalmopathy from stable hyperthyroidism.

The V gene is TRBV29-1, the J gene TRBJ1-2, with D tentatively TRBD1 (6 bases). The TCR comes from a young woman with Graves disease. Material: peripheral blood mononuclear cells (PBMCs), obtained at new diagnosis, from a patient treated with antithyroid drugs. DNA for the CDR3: TGCAGCGTTGAAGATGATTGGGGGCCTGGCTACACCTTC. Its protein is CSVEDDWGPGYTF.